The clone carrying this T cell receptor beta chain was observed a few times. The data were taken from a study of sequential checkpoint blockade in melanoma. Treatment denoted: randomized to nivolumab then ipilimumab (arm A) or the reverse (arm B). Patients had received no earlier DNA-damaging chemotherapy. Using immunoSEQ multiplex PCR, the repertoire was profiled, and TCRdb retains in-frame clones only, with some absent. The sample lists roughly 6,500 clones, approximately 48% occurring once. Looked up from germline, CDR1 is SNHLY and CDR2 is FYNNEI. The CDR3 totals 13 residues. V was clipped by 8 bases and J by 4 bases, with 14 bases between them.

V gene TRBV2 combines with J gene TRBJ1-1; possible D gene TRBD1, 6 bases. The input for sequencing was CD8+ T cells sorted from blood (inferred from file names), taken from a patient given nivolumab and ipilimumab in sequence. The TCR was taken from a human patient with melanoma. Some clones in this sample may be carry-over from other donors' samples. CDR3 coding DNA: TGTGCCAGCGGCCGAGGACAGAGCACTGAAGCTTTCTTT. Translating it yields CASGRGQSTEAFF.